What follows is one TCR beta chain and its context. This entry belongs to a study of cytomegalovirus exposure and HLA in healthy donors. PCR involved 60 Vbeta and 13 Jbeta primers. This table comes from immunoSEQ multiplex PCR, and its TCRdb copy is limited to in-frame clones, with some not included. Seen here are about 120,000 clones, 60% to 85% observed once, and the top ten hold 1.3%. Trimming cost V 3 bases and J 3 bases, with 9 bases left between them. The CDR3 consists of 13 residues. Germline loops: CDR1 MNHEY, CDR2 SMNVEV (reference sequence). Sequences were obtained from PBMCs. The rearrangement uses TRBV27 and TRBJ2-7, with TRBD1 as a possible D gene (5 bases). This TCR was sampled from a woman aged 25-40 years in good health and CMV-seronegative. In nucleotides, the CDR3 is TGTGCCAGCAGTTTGGGGCAGCTCTACGAGCAGTACTTC. This translates into CASSLGQLYEQYF.